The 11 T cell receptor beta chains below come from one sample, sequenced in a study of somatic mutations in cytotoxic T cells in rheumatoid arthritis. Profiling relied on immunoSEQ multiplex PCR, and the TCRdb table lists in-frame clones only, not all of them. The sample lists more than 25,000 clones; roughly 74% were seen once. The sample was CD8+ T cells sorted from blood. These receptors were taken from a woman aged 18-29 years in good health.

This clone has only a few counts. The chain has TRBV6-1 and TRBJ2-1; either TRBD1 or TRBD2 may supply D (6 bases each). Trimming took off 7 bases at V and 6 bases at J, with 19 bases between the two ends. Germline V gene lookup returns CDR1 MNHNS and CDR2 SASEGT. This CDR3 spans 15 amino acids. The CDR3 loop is CASIITGLGGNEQFF. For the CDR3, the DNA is TGTGCCAGCATCATAACAGGGTTGGGAGGCAATGAGCAGTTCTTC.

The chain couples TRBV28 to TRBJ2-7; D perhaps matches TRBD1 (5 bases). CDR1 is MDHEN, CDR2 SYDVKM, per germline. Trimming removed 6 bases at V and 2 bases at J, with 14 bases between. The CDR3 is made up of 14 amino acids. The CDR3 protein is CASSSVYRPYEQYF. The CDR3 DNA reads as TGTGCCAGCAGCTCGGTTTACAGGCCCTACGAGCAGTACTTC.

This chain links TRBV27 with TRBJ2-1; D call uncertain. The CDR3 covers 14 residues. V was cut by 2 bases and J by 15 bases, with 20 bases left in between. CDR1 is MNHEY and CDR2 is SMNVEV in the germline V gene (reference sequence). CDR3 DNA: TGTGCCAGCAGTTTAGAAGCGACCAGTACCTACAGGTTCTTC. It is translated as CASSLEATSTYRFF.

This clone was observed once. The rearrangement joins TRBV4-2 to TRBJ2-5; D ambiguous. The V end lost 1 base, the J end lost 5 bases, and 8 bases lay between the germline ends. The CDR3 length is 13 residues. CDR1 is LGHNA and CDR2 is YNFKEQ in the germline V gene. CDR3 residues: CASSQGLGETQYF. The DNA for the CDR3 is TGTGCCAGCAGCCAAGGCCTGGGGGAGACCCAGTACTTC.

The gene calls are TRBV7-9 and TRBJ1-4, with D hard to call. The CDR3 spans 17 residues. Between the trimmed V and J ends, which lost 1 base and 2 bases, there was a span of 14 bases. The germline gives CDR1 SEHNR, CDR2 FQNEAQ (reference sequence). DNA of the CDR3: TGTGCCAGCAGCTTAGTGGCGGGCGGATGGACTAATGAAAAACTGTTTTTT. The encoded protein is CASSLVAGGWTNEKLFF.

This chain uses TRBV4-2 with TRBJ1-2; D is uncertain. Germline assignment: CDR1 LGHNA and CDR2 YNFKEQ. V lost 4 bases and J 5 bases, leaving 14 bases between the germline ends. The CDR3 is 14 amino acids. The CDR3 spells CASSPDPGSYGYTF. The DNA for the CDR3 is TGTGCCAGCAGCCCCGACCCCGGGAGTTATGGCTACACCTTC.

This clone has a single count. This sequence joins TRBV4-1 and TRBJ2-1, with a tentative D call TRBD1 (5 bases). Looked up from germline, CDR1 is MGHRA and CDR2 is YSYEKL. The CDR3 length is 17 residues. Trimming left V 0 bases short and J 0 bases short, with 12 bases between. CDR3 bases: TGCGCCAGCAGCCAAGATCATGGTAGGGGCTCCTACAATGAGCAGTTCTTC. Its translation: CASSQDHGRGSYNEQFF.

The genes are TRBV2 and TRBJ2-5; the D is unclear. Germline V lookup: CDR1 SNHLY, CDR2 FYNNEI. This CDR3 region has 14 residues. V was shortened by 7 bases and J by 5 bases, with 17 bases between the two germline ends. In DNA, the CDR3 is TGTGCCAGCACGCTGGGCCAGAGTTTGGAGACCCAGTACTTC. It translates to CASTLGQSLETQYF.

The CDR3 bases are TGTGCCAGCAGCTTAGCGGGATTCAATCAGCCCCAGCATTTT. This codes for CASSLAGFNQPQHF. The genes are TRBV13 and TRBJ1-5, with unresolved D. This CDR3 is built from 14 residues. V lost 1 base to trimming and J lost 3 bases, with 7 bases between them. CDR1 PRHDT and CDR2 FYEKMQ come from the germline V gene (reference sequence).

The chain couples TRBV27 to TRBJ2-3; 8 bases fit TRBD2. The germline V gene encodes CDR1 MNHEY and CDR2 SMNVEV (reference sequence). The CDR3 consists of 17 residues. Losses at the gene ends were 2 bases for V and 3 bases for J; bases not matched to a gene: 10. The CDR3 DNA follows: TGTGCCAGCAGTTTAGAGGGAGGGAGCGGGAGTACAGATACGCAGTATTTT. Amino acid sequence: CASSLEGGSGSTDTQYF.

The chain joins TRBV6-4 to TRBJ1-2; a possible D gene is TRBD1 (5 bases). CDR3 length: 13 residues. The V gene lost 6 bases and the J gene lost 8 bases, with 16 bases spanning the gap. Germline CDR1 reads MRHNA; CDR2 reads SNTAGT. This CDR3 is CASSAGTTTGYTF. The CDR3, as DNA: TGTGCCAGCAGCGCCGGGACGACAACGGGCTACACCTTC.